These T cell receptor beta chains were read from a single sample in a study of blood T cells in healthy people across ages. TCRdb processed the 5' RACE reads anew with MiXCR; each CDR3 protein has one entry. The sample yields 1.5 million or so distinct CDR3 sequences, under 55% seen once. Material: blood. These receptors came from a young woman in good health. CDR3s include the opening cysteine and the closing phenylalanine or tryptophan. The order of the fields is V gene, D gene, clone size, J gene, CDR3 protein, CDR3 DNA. A D gene is named only where the DNA matches it firmly. Expanded clones are given a class, and other clones once, few, many or no size at all.

v_gene: TRBV20-1; d_gene: .; abundance: few; j_gene: TRBJ2-1; CDR3aa: CSARENSGLKNSYNEQFF; CDR3nt: TGCAGTGCTAGAGAGAATAGCGGTCTTAAAAACTCCTACAATGAGCAGTTCTTC
v_gene: TRBV12-3/TRBV12-4; d_gene: .; abundance: .; j_gene: TRBJ1-1; CDR3aa: CASRVGGRNTEAFF; CDR3nt: TGTGCCAGCAGGGTGGGGGGGCGGAACACTGAAGCTTTCTTT
v_gene: TRBV20-1; d_gene: .; abundance: few; j_gene: TRBJ2-1; CDR3aa: CSAPSTGNSYNEQFF; CDR3nt: TGCAGTGCCCCCTCTACGGGAAACTCCTACAATGAGCAGTTCTTC
v_gene: TRBV2; d_gene: TRBD2; abundance: once; j_gene: TRBJ2-1; CDR3aa: CASSDIGGGSYNEQFF; CDR3nt: TGTGCCAGCAGTGACATCGGCGGGGGGAGTTACAATGAGCAGTTCTTC
v_gene: TRBV7-9; d_gene: TRBD1; abundance: .; j_gene: TRBJ2-7; CDR3aa: CASSPTPADRAYEQYF; CDR3nt: TGTGCCAGCAGCCCTACCCCGGCGGACAGGGCCTACGAGCAGTACTTC
v_gene: TRBV18; d_gene: .; abundance: .; j_gene: TRBJ2-3; CDR3aa: CASAPSTDTQYF; CDR3nt: TGTGCCAGCGCGCCCAGCACAGATACGCAGTATTTT
v_gene: TRBV20-1; d_gene: TRBD1; abundance: .; j_gene: TRBJ1-3; CDR3aa: CSARDLNAGTVNGNTIYF; CDR3nt: TGCAGTGCTAGAGACCTGAACGCCGGGACAGTGAATGGAAACACCATATATTTT
v_gene: TRBV4-1; d_gene: .; abundance: few; j_gene: TRBJ1-5; CDR3aa: CASSQAGGSSEGNQPQHF; CDR3nt: TGCGCCAGCAGCCAAGCCGGGGGTTCTTCAGAAGGCAATCAGCCCCAGCATTTT
v_gene: TRBV5-1; d_gene: .; abundance: .; j_gene: TRBJ1-1; CDR3aa: CASSLGAGVLAEAFF; CDR3nt: TGCGCCAGCAGCTTGGGGGCCGGGGTGTTGGCTGAAGCTTTCTTT
v_gene: TRBV29-1; d_gene: TRBD2; abundance: few; j_gene: TRBJ2-7; CDR3aa: CSAAGSGNNYEQYF; CDR3nt: TGCAGCGCCGCGGGTAGCGGGAACAATTACGAGCAGTACTTC
v_gene: TRBV7-2; d_gene: .; abundance: many; j_gene: TRBJ2-4; CDR3aa: CASSPRGAKNIQYF; CDR3nt: TGTGCCAGCAGCCCCCGGGGAGCCAAAAACATTCAGTACTTC
v_gene: TRBV4-3; d_gene: TRBD1; abundance: .; j_gene: TRBJ1-1; CDR3aa: CASSQEDRGNTEAFF; CDR3nt: TGCGCCAGCAGCCAAGAGGACAGGGGGAACACTGAAGCTTTCTTT
v_gene: TRBV9; d_gene: .; abundance: few; j_gene: TRBJ2-5; CDR3aa: CASSVVPGYNEQYF; CDR3nt: TGTGCCAGCAGCGTAGTTCCGGGCTACAATGAGCAGTACTTC
v_gene: TRBV20-1; d_gene: TRBD1; abundance: few; j_gene: TRBJ1-1; CDR3aa: CSAPWTGPEAFF; CDR3nt: TGCAGTGCGCCTTGGACAGGGCCTGAAGCTTTCTTT
v_gene: TRBV7-2; d_gene: .; abundance: many; j_gene: TRBJ1-1; CDR3aa: CASSLVQGFTEAFF; CDR3nt: TGTGCCAGCAGCTTGGTACAGGGCTTCACTGAAGCTTTCTTT
v_gene: TRBV12-5; d_gene: .; abundance: few; j_gene: TRBJ2-7; CDR3aa: CASGSLNEQYF; CDR3nt: TGTGCTAGTGGTTCACTGAACGAGCAGTACTTC
v_gene: TRBV7-7; d_gene: TRBD1; abundance: .; j_gene: TRBJ1-2; CDR3aa: CASSLWDRETNYGYTF; CDR3nt: TGTGCTAGCAGCTTGTGGGACAGGGAAACTAACTATGGCTACACCTTC
v_gene: TRBV4-1; d_gene: TRBD1; abundance: few; j_gene: TRBJ2-1; CDR3aa: CASSQLDRGLYNEQFF; CDR3nt: TGCGCCAGCAGCCAACTTGACAGGGGGCTCTACAATGAGCAGTTCTTC
v_gene: TRBV7-9; d_gene: .; abundance: .; j_gene: TRBJ2-1; CDR3aa: CASSLRGVEQFF; CDR3nt: TGTGCCAGCAGCCTCCGCGGGGTGGAGCAGTTCTTC
v_gene: TRBV4-3; d_gene: .; abundance: once; j_gene: TRBJ2-5; CDR3aa: CASSQDTSGRGTQYF; CDR3nt: TGCGCCAGCAGCCAAGATACGAGCGGCCGGGGGACCCAGTACTTC
v_gene: TRBV4-2; d_gene: .; abundance: .; j_gene: TRBJ1-2; CDR3aa: CASSQEEQGGYGYTF; CDR3nt: TGTGCCAGCAGCCAAGAGGAACAGGGAGGATATGGCTACACCTTC
v_gene: TRBV12-3/TRBV12-4; d_gene: TRBD1; abundance: once; j_gene: TRBJ1-2; CDR3aa: CASSFRRQGARGYTF; CDR3nt: TGTGCCAGCAGTTTCCGTAGACAGGGGGCGAGAGGCTACACCTTC
v_gene: TRBV27; d_gene: TRBD2; abundance: few; j_gene: TRBJ2-1; CDR3aa: CASSPIAGGPYNEQFF; CDR3nt: TGTGCCAGCAGTCCAATAGCGGGAGGACCCTACAATGAGCAGTTCTTC
v_gene: TRBV12-3/TRBV12-4; d_gene: .; abundance: .; j_gene: TRBJ2-5; CDR3aa: CASRGATQYF; CDR3nt: TGTGCCAGCAGGGGCGCTACCCAGTACTTC
v_gene: TRBV20-1; d_gene: TRBD1; abundance: .; j_gene: TRBJ2-1; CDR3aa: CSARQGSAYNEQFF; CDR3nt: TGCAGTGCTCGACAGGGGTCGGCCTACAATGAGCAGTTCTTC
v_gene: TRBV4-3; d_gene: .; abundance: .; j_gene: TRBJ2-2; CDR3aa: CASTLRRFRDTNTGELFF; CDR3nt: TGCGCCAGCACCCTGAGGAGGTTCAGGGACACGAACACCGGGGAGCTGTTTTTT
v_gene: TRBV12-3/TRBV12-4; d_gene: TRBD2; abundance: .; j_gene: TRBJ2-2; CDR3aa: CASSKLAGVTGELFF; CDR3nt: TGTGCCAGCAGCAAGCTAGCGGGAGTCACCGGGGAGCTGTTTTTT
v_gene: TRBV20-1; d_gene: .; abundance: .; j_gene: TRBJ2-2; CDR3aa: CSARPGINTGELFF; CDR3nt: TGCAGTGCTAGACCGGGGATTAACACCGGGGAGCTGTTTTTT
v_gene: TRBV7-2; d_gene: .; abundance: .; j_gene: TRBJ2-2; CDR3aa: CASNGRYTGELFF; CDR3nt: TGTGCCAGCAATGGAAGGTACACCGGGGAGCTGTTTTTT
v_gene: TRBV6-5; d_gene: .; abundance: .; j_gene: TRBJ2-7; CDR3aa: CASSKGSYYEQYF; CDR3nt: TGTGCCAGCAGCAAAGGGAGTTACTACGAGCAGTACTTC
v_gene: TRBV6-6; d_gene: .; abundance: .; j_gene: TRBJ1-1; CDR3aa: CASSYVGGWGTEAFF; CDR3nt: TGTGCCAGCAGTTATGTGGGGGGATGGGGCACTGAAGCTTTCTTT
v_gene: TRBV9; d_gene: .; abundance: .; j_gene: TRBJ2-7; CDR3aa: CASSTTGGGTYEQYF; CDR3nt: TGTGCCAGCAGCACCACAGGGGGGGGTACCTACGAGCAGTACTTC
v_gene: TRBV5-4; d_gene: .; abundance: .; j_gene: TRBJ2-5; CDR3aa: CASSLTDNRKRETQYF; CDR3nt: TGTGCCAGCAGCTTGACGGACAATCGGAAGCGGGAGACCCAGTACTTC
v_gene: TRBV9; d_gene: .; abundance: .; j_gene: TRBJ1-3; CDR3aa: CASSALFTGNTIYF; CDR3nt: TGTGCCAGCAGCGCCCTGTTTACTGGAAACACCATATATTTT
v_gene: TRBV6-5; d_gene: .; abundance: .; j_gene: TRBJ2-3; CDR3aa: CASSYSECRDTQYF; CDR3nt: TGTGCCAGCAGTTACTCAGAGTGCAGGGATACGCAGTATTTT
v_gene: TRBV30; d_gene: .; abundance: few; j_gene: TRBJ1-1; CDR3aa: CAWSVQVLYTEAFF; CDR3nt: TGTGCCTGGAGTGTACAGGTTCTATACACTGAAGCTTTCTTT
v_gene: TRBV29-1; d_gene: TRBD2; abundance: .; j_gene: TRBJ2-2; CDR3aa: CSVGDSGGSNTGELFF; CDR3nt: TGCAGCGTTGGGGACTCGGGAGGGTCGAACACCGGGGAGCTGTTTTTT
v_gene: TRBV5-1; d_gene: TRBD2; abundance: .; j_gene: TRBJ2-1; CDR3aa: CASNFGLVYNEQFF; CDR3nt: TGCGCCAGCAACTTCGGACTAGTGTACAATGAGCAGTTCTTC
v_gene: TRBV20-1; d_gene: .; abundance: few; j_gene: TRBJ2-7; CDR3aa: CSAREDNYEWQYF; CDR3nt: TGCAGTGCTAGAGAAGACAACTACGAGTGGCAGTACTTC
v_gene: TRBV6-1; d_gene: .; abundance: .; j_gene: TRBJ2-3; CDR3aa: CASRVRNQGEMDTQYF; CDR3nt: TGTGCCAGCAGAGTCCGGAACCAGGGTGAGATGGATACGCAGTATTTT
v_gene: TRBV12-3/TRBV12-4; d_gene: TRBD1; abundance: few; j_gene: TRBJ2-3; CDR3aa: CASSSWTGSTDTQYF; CDR3nt: TGTGCCAGCAGTTCTTGGACAGGGTCCACAGATACGCAGTATTTT
v_gene: TRBV5-1; d_gene: TRBD1; abundance: .; j_gene: TRBJ1-6; CDR3aa: CASSLEPGGNSPLHF; CDR3nt: TGCGCCAGCAGCTTGGAACCAGGGGGTAATTCACCCCTCCACTTT
v_gene: TRBV28; d_gene: .; abundance: .; j_gene: TRBJ2-7; CDR3aa: CASSLWESSYEQYF; CDR3nt: TGTGCCAGCAGTTTATGGGAAAGCTCCTACGAGCAGTACTTC
v_gene: TRBV9; d_gene: TRBD2; abundance: once; j_gene: TRBJ2-5; CDR3aa: CASSVIQAGQKGEQYF; CDR3nt: TGTGCCAGCAGCGTAATACAAGCGGGGCAAAAGGGTGAGCAGTACTTC
v_gene: TRBV13; d_gene: TRBD1; abundance: few; j_gene: TRBJ2-5; CDR3aa: CASSPQGAGDETQYF; CDR3nt: TGTGCCAGCAGCCCACAGGGGGCGGGAGACGAGACCCAGTACTTC
v_gene: TRBV29-1; d_gene: .; abundance: .; j_gene: TRBJ2-2; CDR3aa: CSVNLAAGTGELFF; CDR3nt: TGCAGCGTCAACCTAGCCGCAGGTACCGGGGAGCTGTTTTTT
v_gene: TRBV6-5; d_gene: .; abundance: once; j_gene: TRBJ1-1; CDR3aa: CASSYEQYTEAFF; CDR3nt: TGTGCCAGCAGTTACGAACAGTACACTGAAGCTTTCTTT
v_gene: TRBV29-1; d_gene: .; abundance: .; j_gene: TRBJ1-1; CDR3aa: CSVTPRGVSSEAFF; CDR3nt: TGCAGCGTAACCCCAAGGGGGGTTTCTAGTGAAGCTTTCTTT
v_gene: TRBV20-1; d_gene: TRBD2; abundance: .; j_gene: TRBJ2-7; CDR3aa: CSASGLGGPYEQYF; CDR3nt: TGCAGTGCTAGTGGACTAGGAGGCCCCTACGAGCAGTACTTC
v_gene: TRBV6-1; d_gene: .; abundance: .; j_gene: TRBJ1-2; CDR3aa: CASSLDGALGYTF; CDR3nt: TGTGCCAGCAGCCTAGACGGGGCCCTGGGCTACACCTTC
v_gene: TRBV20-1; d_gene: TRBD2; abundance: .; j_gene: TRBJ2-1; CDR3aa: CSASGTNDNEQFF; CDR3nt: TGCAGTGCTTCCGGGACTAACGACAATGAGCAGTTCTTC
v_gene: TRBV12-3/TRBV12-4; d_gene: TRBD2; abundance: few; j_gene: TRBJ2-1; CDR3aa: CASTLGGWGLAGGPNEQFF; CDR3nt: TGTGCCAGCACCCTTGGGGGCTGGGGACTAGCGGGAGGGCCTAATGAGCAGTTCTTC
v_gene: TRBV24-1; d_gene: .; abundance: .; j_gene: TRBJ2-3; CDR3aa: CATSVSGATDTQYF; CDR3nt: TGTGCCACCAGTGTCTCCGGGGCCACAGATACGCAGTATTTT
v_gene: TRBV28; d_gene: TRBD1; abundance: once; j_gene: TRBJ2-5; CDR3aa: CASLGQGKGETQYF; CDR3nt: TGTGCCAGCCTGGGACAGGGGAAGGGGGAGACCCAGTACTTC
v_gene: TRBV6-5; d_gene: .; abundance: few; j_gene: TRBJ2-5; CDR3aa: CASSYWVGPGEETQYF; CDR3nt: TGTGCCAGCAGTTACTGGGTCGGACCAGGGGAAGAGACCCAGTACTTC
v_gene: TRBV4-3; d_gene: .; abundance: .; j_gene: TRBJ2-2; CDR3aa: CASSQEVANTGELFF; CDR3nt: TGCGCCAGCAGCCAAGAGGTAGCCAACACCGGGGAGCTGTTTTTT
v_gene: TRBV4-3; d_gene: .; abundance: few; j_gene: TRBJ2-2; CDR3aa: CASSQSAGATGELFF; CDR3nt: TGCGCCAGCAGCCAATCAGCGGGTGCCACCGGGGAGCTGTTTTTT
v_gene: TRBV27; d_gene: .; abundance: many; j_gene: TRBJ2-7; CDR3aa: CASSFGQFYEQYF; CDR3nt: TGTGCCAGCAGCTTCGGACAGTTCTACGAGCAGTACTTC